The 25 T cell receptor beta chains in this list originate from one sample, sequenced in a study of response to subunit inactivated influenza vaccine. TCRdb ran MiXCR on the RT-PCR reads and lists one entry per CDR3 protein. The sample has 150,000 to 200,000 distinct CDR3 sequences; about 12% are singletons. This sample also appeared in a second study, on T cells expressing NK-cell markers. From that paper: Synthesis of TCR beta cDNA relied on 5'RACE template switching carrying UMIs.

Sequenced material: CD8+ T cells sorted from PBMCs, taken roughly 12 days after vaccination. The receptors here all came from a man aged 50 or older who received an inactivated influenza vaccine.

V and J are TRBV6-1 and TRBJ2-2; 8 bases are shared with TRBD2. The CDR3 sequence is 16 residues long. V lost 6 bases to trimming and J lost 3 bases; unmatched junction nucleotides: 9. CDR1 is MNHNS, CDR2 SASEGT, per germline. CDR3: CASSPPREGDTGELFF. The CDR3 nucleotides are TGTGCCAGCAGCCCACCTCGGGAGGGGGACACCGGGGAGCTGTTTTTT.

The J gene is TRBJ2-3, the V gene TRBV24-1; D unclear. CDR1 and CDR2 from the germline V gene are KGHDR and SFDVKD. Trimming stripped 4 bases from V and 2 bases from J, with 12 bases between. The CDR3 is 15 amino acids. The CDR3 region is CATSEIGSSTDTQYF. The CDR3 bases are TGTGCCACCAGTGAAATAGGGTCTTCCACAGATACGCAGTATTTT.

This clonotype was counted many times. The rearrangement uses TRBV5-1 and TRBJ2-1; D ambiguous. Germline CDR1 and CDR2: SGHRS and YFSETQ. This CDR3 contains 12 residues. Between the trimmed V and J ends, which lost 0 bases and 5 bases, there was a span of 3 bases. The CDR3 DNA follows: TGCGCCAGCAGCTTGGTAGACAATGAGCAGTTCTTC. Amino acid sequence: CASSLVDNEQFF.

In this sample, this clonotype turned up a few times. CDR3 bases: TGTGCCAGCTCCGACGGGGCATACTACGAGCAGTACTTC. Its translation: CASSDGAYYEQYF. The chain has TRBV7-9 and TRBJ2-7; either TRBD1 or TRBD2 may supply D (5 bases each). The V gene lost 8 bases and the J gene lost 3 bases, with 14 bases spanning the gap. Germline lookup yields CDR1 SEHNR and CDR2 FQNEAQ (reference sequence). This CDR3 is built from 13 residues.

This clonotype was seen only a few times. This rearrangement joins TRBV7-9 to TRBJ1-2; D ambiguous. Germline V CDR1 and CDR2: SEHNR, FQNEAQ (reference sequence). Trimming pared 1 base from V and 6 bases from J, leaving 9 bases between. This CDR3 has 13 amino acids. The CDR3 DNA follows: TGTGCCAGCAGCTTAGGGCAAAGCCATGGCTACACCTTC. Protein sequence: CASSLGQSHGYTF.

This clonotype was detected ten times or more. The CDR3 here is CASSFSRDRQGQPQHF. CDR3 sequence (DNA): TGTGCCAGCAGTTTTTCCAGGGACCGCCAGGGTCAGCCCCAGCATTTT. The chain has TRBV28 and TRBJ1-5; D possibly corresponds to TRBD1 (5 bases). Germline loops: CDR1 MDHEN, CDR2 SYDVKM. V was pared by 3 bases and J by 6 bases, with 18 bases between. This CDR3 has 16 amino acids.

The sample holds a few counts of this clonotype. The chain has TRBV5-1 and TRBJ2-7; 12 bases align to TRBD2. CDR1 is SGHRS, CDR2 YFSETQ, per germline. V gave up 4 bases and J gave up 5 bases; unmatched junction bases: 7. CDR3 length: 15 amino acids. The CDR3 sequence is CASSETSGSIDEQYF. The CDR3 DNA sequence: TGCGCCAGCAGCGAGACTAGCGGGAGCATCGACGAGCAGTACTTC.

CDR3 nucleotide sequence: TGTGCCAGCAGCGTGGAACCGGGACAAATCTACGAGCAGTACTTC. Amino acid sequence: CASSVEPGQIYEQYF. The rearrangement uses TRBV9 and TRBJ2-7; tentative D call: TRBD1 (6 bases). Trimming stripped 2 bases from V and 3 bases from J, with 15 bases between. Germline CDR1 is SGDLS and CDR2 is YYNGEE. CDR3 length: 15 amino acids.

This clonotype was seen at least ten times. The chain couples TRBV4-3 to TRBJ1-2; 8 bases match TRBD1. Germline CDR1 and CDR2: LGHNA and YSLEER. J lost 6 bases, V lost 7 bases, and 10 bases had no gene match. CDR3 length: 14 residues. CDR3 DNA sequence: TGCGCCAGCACTCATTTGGACAGGGATGATGGCTACACCTTC. Translated: CASTHLDRDDGYTF.

This CDR3 is CATRMVTEAFF. The DNA of the CDR3 is TGTGCCACTCGGATGGTCACTGAAGCTTTCTTT. The chain recombines TRBV2 with TRBJ1-1, with D hard to call. Trimming took off 10 bases at V and 4 bases at J, with 10 bases between the two ends. The germline gives CDR1 SNHLY, CDR2 FYNNEI. The CDR3 is 11 residues long.

The V gene is TRBV19, the J gene TRBJ1-1; perhaps TRBD1 as D (5 bases). This CDR3 is built from 15 residues. The germline V and J ends were trimmed by 5 bases and 0 bases, with 13 bases remaining between them. The germline CDR1 and CDR2 sequences are LNHDA and SQIVND (reference sequence). CDR3 sequence: CASSFDSALNTEAFF. In nucleotides, the CDR3 is TGTGCCAGTAGTTTCGACAGCGCTTTGAACACTGAAGCTTTCTTT.

This clonotype was counted ten times or more. The chain uses TRBV10-3 and TRBJ1-2; D not certain. The germline CDR1 and CDR2 sequences are ENHRY and SYGVKD. This CDR3 region has 16 residues. Deletions cut 0 bases from V and 0 bases from J, with 11 bases between. CDR3 protein: CAISESIDTTNYGYTF. In nucleotides, the CDR3 is TGTGCCATCAGTGAGTCAATTGACACGACTAACTATGGCTACACCTTC.

The chain couples TRBV4-2 to TRBJ2-2; possibly TRBD1 for D (8 bases). V dropped 4 bases and J dropped 6 bases, with 18 bases sitting between them. Germline V lookup: CDR1 LGHNA, CDR2 YNFKEQ. This CDR3 contains 16 residues. The CDR3: CASSPWTGRGAGELFF. CDR3 in DNA: TGTGCCAGCAGCCCATGGACAGGGAGGGGAGCCGGGGAGCTGTTTTTT.

The V call is TRBV6-2 or TRBV6-3, the J call TRBJ2-7; 7 nucleotides align to TRBD1. The CDR3 totals 16 residues. V trimming: 0 bases; J trimming: 0 bases; junction bases outside the gene matches: 5. Germline CDR1 and CDR2: MNHEY and SVGEGT. The CDR3 nucleotides read TGTGCCAGCAGTTACTCAGACAGGGAACCCTCCTACGAGCAGTACTTC. Amino acid sequence: CASSYSDREPSYEQYF.

The genes are TRBV11-2 and TRBJ1-3, with TRBD1 matching 7 bases. Germline V gene lookup returns CDR1 SGHAT and CDR2 FQNNGV. V dropped 7 bases and J dropped 2; count of bases not matched to a gene: 8. This CDR3 has 15 residues. In DNA, the CDR3 is TGTGCCAGCACTGTGGACAGGTCGGCTGGAAACACCATATATTTT. It specifies CASTVDRSAGNTIYF.

This clonotype occurred a few times. The J gene is TRBJ2-7, the V gene TRBV5-1, with D perhaps matching TRBD2 (6 bases). The CDR3 is made up of 13 amino acids. Germline CDR1 reads SGHRS; CDR2 reads YFSETQ. Trimming took 9 bases from V and 5 from J, leaving 18 bases between them. The chain's CDR3 is CATRPGVSDEQYF. The CDR3 coding sequence is TGCGCCACCAGGCCGGGGGTGAGCGACGAGCAGTACTTC.

This clonotype showed up many times. The chain couples TRBV9 to TRBJ2-5, with D tentatively TRBD2 (6 bases). Germline values: CDR1 SGDLS, CDR2 YYNGEE. The CDR3 consists of 13 residues. Trimming pared 4 bases from V and 4 bases from J, leaving 11 bases between. The CDR3 spells CASSNGGRETQYF. For the CDR3, the DNA is TGTGCCAGCAGCAACGGGGGAAGAGAGACCCAGTACTTC.

The chain has TRBV19 and TRBJ2-1, with 10 bases fitting TRBD2. Trimming took 3 bases from V and 4 from J; bases not matched to a gene: 6. This CDR3 has 16 residues. CDR1 and CDR2 from the germline V gene are LNHDA and SQIVND (reference sequence). The CDR3 bases are TGTGCCAGTAGTATCAGCGGGACTAGCGAGTACAATGAGCAGTTCTTC. This codes for CASSISGTSEYNEQFF. The whole variable domain, filled in from reference TRBV19 and TRBJ2-1, reads DGGITQSPKYLFRKEGQNVTLSCEQNLNHDAMYWYRQDPGQGLRLIYYSQIVNDFQKGDIAEGYSVSREKKESFPLTVTSAQKNPTAFYLCASSISGTSEYNEQFFGPGTRLTVL.

In this sample, this clonotype turned up a few times. J is TRBJ2-7 and V is TRBV4-3, with 11 bases aligning to TRBD2. This CDR3 is built from 18 residues. V was pared by 0 bases and J by 4 bases, with 11 bases of the junction left unmatched. CDR1 and CDR2 (germline): LGHNA, YSLEER. In nucleotides, the CDR3 is TGCGCCAGCAGCCAAGAGGGGGGGACTAGCGGCCCCTTGTACGAGCAGTACTTC. Encoded protein: CASSQEGGTSGPLYEQYF.

V usage is TRBV29-1 and J usage is TRBJ2-7; the match to TRBD1 covers 9 bases. The V gene end was trimmed by 5 bases and the J gene end by 3 bases; junction bases not matched to a gene: 8. The CDR3 covers 14 residues. The germline gives CDR1 SQVTM, CDR2 ANQGSEA. CDR3 in DNA: TGCAGCGTTCGTGAAATGGACAGGGGCTACGAGCAGTACTTC. Translation: CSVREMDRGYEQYF.

This clonotype was found a few times. The chain carries TRBV5-1 and TRBJ1-3; possibly TRBD1 for D (5 bases). Germline CDR1 and CDR2: SGHRS and YFSETQ. CDR3 size: 15 residues. V gave up 0 bases and J gave up 4 bases, with 11 bases separating them. The CDR3 DNA follows: TGCGCCAGCAGCTTGGTCGGGGGACCCGGAAACACCATATATTTT. It is translated as CASSLVGGPGNTIYF. Looking up the rest from reference TRBV5-1 and TRBJ1-3 gives the full variable domain: KAGVTQTPRYLIKTRGQQVTLSCSPISGHRSVSWYQQTPGQGLQFLFEYFSETQRNKGNFPGRFSGRQFSNSRSEMNVSTLELGDSALYLCASSLVGGPGNTIYFGEGSWLTVV.

This clonotype was seen only a few times. The CDR3 ends on some other residue instead of the conserved phenylalanine or tryptophan, so this is likely a read error. This chain uses TRBV7-9 with TRBJ2-7; TRBD1 is a possible D gene (5 bases). The end of the DNA is better explained by TRBJ2-1, so the J call may be wrong. The CDR3 sequence is 15 residues long. CDR1 and CDR2 (germline): SEHNR, FQNEAQ (reference sequence). CDR3 protein: CASSFRRESSYEQFY. CDR3 nucleotides: TGTGCCAGCAGCTTCCGCAGGGAATCCTCCTACGAGCAGTTCTAC.

The chain employs TRBV15 and TRBJ2-3; no definite D call. The CDR3 length is 15 residues. Germline V gene lookup returns CDR1 LNHNV and CDR2 YYDKDF (reference sequence). V lost 0 bases, J lost 1 base, and 8 bases lay in between. The CDR3 reads CATSRDRSGTDTQYF. The DNA of the CDR3 is TGTGCCACCAGCAGAGATCGTAGTGGCACAGATACGCAGTATTTT.

The rearrangement uses TRBV27 and TRBJ1-6, with 7 positions matching TRBD1. The CDR3 consists of 15 residues. The germline V gene has CDR1 MNHEY and CDR2 SMNVEV (reference sequence). V trimming: 4 bases; J trimming: 7 bases; junction bases outside the gene matches: 7. The DNA for the CDR3 is TGTGCCAGCAGTTCGGGACAGTTTTTCAATTCACCCCTCCACTTT. It codes for CASSSGQFFNSPLHF.

At least ten counts were recorded for this clonotype. This chain joins TRBV6-5 and TRBJ2-1; D is unclear. The germline gives CDR1 MNHEY, CDR2 SVGAGI. This CDR3 comprises 15 residues. Trimming took 0 bases from V and 4 from J, leaving 10 bases between them. CDR3 loop: CASSYSKVGYNEQFF. CDR3 in DNA: TGTGCCAGCAGTTACTCGAAAGTCGGTTACAATGAGCAGTTCTTC.